This passage covers 20 T cell receptor beta chains from one sample sequenced in a study of radiotherapy plus CTLA-4 blockade in lung cancer. Clones were read by immunoSEQ multiplex PCR, and TCRdb kept only the in-frame ones, dropping some. The top ten hold over 35% of the sample, which has 65,000 to 90,000 clones, around 87% seen once. The sample consisted of peripheral blood, taken from a patient treated with radiotherapy plus ipilimumab. Receptors were obtained from a human donor with non-small cell lung cancer that progressed on radiotherapy plus ipilimumab.

V gene TRBV5-1 combines with J gene TRBJ1-1, with 9 bases fitting TRBD1. CDR1 is SGHRS, CDR2 YFSETQ, per germline. V gave up 0 bases and J gave up 2 bases; unmatched junction bases: 5. This CDR3 comprises 16 residues. CDR3 region: CASSLVQGAFNTEAFF. CDR3 DNA sequence: TGCGCCAGCAGCTTGGTACAGGGGGCCTTTAACACTGAAGCTTTCTTT.

The V and J genes are TRBV19 and TRBJ2-1, with 9 bases aligning to TRBD2. Germline CDR1 LNHDA, CDR2 SQIVND (reference sequence). Trimming removed 7 bases from V and 2 bases from J; junction bases left unmatched: 3. The CDR3 runs to 14 residues. CDR3 loop: CASKRTSAYNEQFF. The CDR3 nucleotides are TGTGCCAGTAAGAGGACTAGCGCCTACAATGAGCAGTTCTTC.

V gene TRBV5-6 combines with J gene TRBJ2-7; D gene unclear. Germline CDR1 and CDR2: SGHDT and YYEEEE. CDR3 length: 13 amino acids. V was shortened by 6 bases and J by 3 bases, with 13 bases between the two germline ends. The CDR3 region has the DNA TGTGCCAGCAACCCCCGTCACCACTACGAGCAGTACGTC. Translation: CASNPRHHYEQYV.

The chain has TRBV6-1 and TRBJ1-5; D ambiguous. Per germline, CDR1 MNHNS and CDR2 SASEGT. The ends were cut back, 5 bases at V and 1 base at J, with 12 bases in the middle. This CDR3 is built from 15 residues. The CDR3 DNA reads TGTGCCAGCAGTCTGGTGGGTTTCAGCAATCAGCCCCAGCATTTT. Amino acids: CASSLVGFSNQPQHF.

The V and J genes are TRBV6-6 and TRBJ1-5; D unresolved. CDR3 length: 15 amino acids. Looked up from germline, CDR1 is MNHNY and CDR2 is SVGAGI (reference sequence). V lost 0 bases and J 6 bases, leaving 12 bases between the germline ends. The CDR3 nucleotides are TGTGCCAGCAGTTACTCGAACGAGGCGGGTCAGCCCCAGCATTTT. It yields the protein CASSYSNEAGQPQHF.

The chain joins TRBV27 to TRBJ2-1, with D perhaps TRBD1 or TRBD2 (5 bases each). Germline V gives CDR1 MNHEY, CDR2 SMNVEV (reference sequence). The V end lost 7 bases, the J end lost 4 bases, and 20 bases lay between the germline ends. The CDR3 spans 16 residues. The CDR3 DNA is TGTGCCAGCACCCCGTGGGGCGGGTCGAGTTACAATGAGCAGTTCTTC. This sequence encodes CASTPWGGSSYNEQFF.

The table lists this clone with a count of one. The J gene is TRBJ2-2, the V gene TRBV7-2; the match to TRBD2 covers 13 bases. The V gene end was trimmed by 5 bases and the J gene end by 4 bases; junction bases not matched to a gene: 4. This CDR3 is built from 16 residues. Germline loops: CDR1 SGHTA, CDR2 FQGNSA. The CDR3 nucleotides read TGTGCCAGCAGCGCGGGACTAGCGGGACGCACCGGGGAGCTGTTTTTT. Protein: CASSAGLAGRTGELFF.

The rearrangement joins TRBV2 to TRBJ1-1; 10 positions agree with TRBD1. The CDR3 is 15 amino acids. J gave up 6 bases and V 3 bases, and 7 bases lay outside the gene matches. Germline V lookup: CDR1 SNHLY, CDR2 FYNNEI. CDR3 bases: TGTGCCAGCAGTGAGACGGGACAGGGGAGCGCTGAAGCTTTCTTT. This sequence encodes CASSETGQGSAEAFF.

The genes are TRBV9 and TRBJ2-3; D is possibly TRBD1 or TRBD2 (5 bases each). The CDR3 loop spans 16 amino acids. V lost 3 bases and J lost 0, with 14 bases in between. Germline lookup yields CDR1 SGDLS and CDR2 YYNGEE. The CDR3 spells CASSDNPGRSTDTQYF. The CDR3 DNA is TGTGCCAGCAGCGACAACCCGGGACGAAGCACAGATACGCAGTATTTT. The complete variable domain, with remaining parts taken from reference TRBV9 and TRBJ2-3, reads DSGVTQTPKHLITATGQRVTLRCSPRSGDLSVYWYQQSLDQGLQFLIQYYNGEERAKGNILERFSAQQFPDLHSELNLSSLELGDSALYFCASSDNPGRSTDTQYFGPGTRLTVL.

CDR3 bases: TGTGCCAGCAGAGTAGGCAGGGAGGAAGAGACCCAGTACTTC. The encoded protein is CASRVGREEETQYF. The rearrangement joins TRBV13 to TRBJ2-5, with D maybe TRBD2 (6 bases). V was shortened by 6 bases and J by 3 bases, with 14 bases between the two germline ends. The length of the CDR3 is 14 residues. The germline V gene encodes CDR1 PRHDT and CDR2 FYEKMQ (reference sequence).

This chain joins TRBV9 and TRBJ2-2, with TRBD2 matching 9 bases. The CDR3 runs to 15 residues. The V segment lost 4 bases and the J segment 3 bases; nucleotides outside the gene matches: 4. From germline, CDR1 is SGDLS and CDR2 YYNGEE. The CDR3: CASSPGLADTGELFF. For the CDR3, the DNA is TGTGCCAGCAGCCCGGGACTAGCCGACACCGGGGAGCTGTTTTTT.

The chain carries TRBV7-6 and TRBJ2-5; perhaps D is TRBD1 or TRBD2 (7 bases each). The CDR3 sequence is 14 residues long. V was cut by 5 bases and J by 5 bases, with 15 bases left in between. Germline CDR1 is SGHVS and CDR2 is FNYEAQ. This CDR3 is CASSPGGGFETQYF. The CDR3 DNA reads as TGTGCCAGCAGCCCAGGGGGGGGTTTTGAGACCCAGTACTTC. The entire variable domain, with the rest obtained from reference TRBV7-6 and TRBJ2-5, is as follows: GAGVSQSPRYKVTKRGQDVALRCDPISGHVSLYWYRQALGQGPEFLTYFNYEAQQDKSGLPNDRFSAERPEGSISTLTIQRTEQRDSAMYRCASSPGGGFETQYFGPGTRLLVL.

The CDR3 is CASSHIGATGANVLTF. CDR3 bases: TGTGCCAGCAGCCACATCGGGGCGACTGGGGCCAACGTCCTGACTTTC. The chain recombines TRBV11-2 with TRBJ2-6; D is possibly TRBD1 or TRBD2 (5 bases each). The CDR3 sequence is 16 residues long. Germline CDR1 reads SGHAT; CDR2 reads FQNNGV. V was clipped by 5 bases and J by 2 bases, with 13 bases between them.

The gene calls are TRBV9 and TRBJ1-4; 8 nucleotides align to TRBD1. CDR3 length: 15 residues. The trim removed 1 base at V and 6 bases at J, leaving 5 bases unmatched. Germline assignment: CDR1 SGDLS and CDR2 YYNGEE. The CDR3 protein is CASSVQDRAYEKLFF. The DNA of the CDR3 is TGTGCCAGCAGCGTACAGGACAGGGCATATGAAAAACTGTTTTTT.

In regard to this clone: This CDR3 is also generated by other DNA sequences in the sample. V usage is TRBV9 and J usage is TRBJ1-2; D not certain. The CDR3 is made up of 12 amino acids. Germline assignment: CDR1 SGDLS and CDR2 YYNGEE. Trimming left V 0 bases short and J 2 bases short, with 2 bases between. The CDR3 spells CASSVGNYGYTF. The CDR3 region has the DNA TGTGCCAGCAGCGTAGGGAACTATGGCTACACCTTC.

The chain links TRBV7-2 to TRBJ1-2; TRBD1 aligns across 8 bases. The germline V gene encodes CDR1 SGHTA and CDR2 FQGNSA. V was clipped by 0 bases and J by 6 bases; unmatched bases: 9. The CDR3 extends over 16 amino acids. CDR3 nucleotide sequence: TGTGCCAGCAGCTTAGCGGGTAGGCAGGGGGCTGATGGCTACACCTTC. Amino acid sequence: CASSLAGRQGADGYTF.

The chain links TRBV27 to TRBJ1-4; TRBD1 matches 8 bases. With 10 bases clipped from V and 8 bases from J, the junction kept 12 bases outside the gene matches. CDR1 and CDR2 from the germline V gene are MNHEY and SMNVEV (reference sequence). The CDR3 is 14 residues long. The CDR3 protein is CATGGGQGREKLFF. CDR3 nucleotide sequence: TGTGCCACCGGGGGTGGACAGGGTCGAGAAAAACTGTTTTTT.

The V and J genes are TRBV5-8 and TRBJ2-5; D is unresolved. Trimming cost V 0 bases and J 3 bases, with 0 bases left between them. From germline, CDR1 is SGHTS and CDR2 YDEGEE. The CDR3 has 11 amino acids. This CDR3 reads CASSLEETQYF. Here the CDR3 DNA reads TGTGCCAGCAGCTTGGAAGAGACCCAGTACTTC.

The count of this clone is one. This rearrangement joins TRBV30 to TRBJ1-2; D gene ambiguous. Germline-derived CDR1 and CDR2 are GTSNPN and SVGIG (reference sequence). V lost 4 bases, J lost 1 base, and 7 bases lay in between. The CDR3 runs 12 residues. CDR3 DNA sequence: TGTGCCTGGAAGCGGGATAACTATGGCTACACCTTC. It encodes CAWKRDNYGYTF.

This rearrangement joins TRBV5-1 to TRBJ2-3; D tentatively fits TRBD1 or TRBD2 (5 bases each). Between the trimmed V and J ends, which lost 5 bases and 0 bases, there was a span of 7 bases. Looked up from germline, CDR1 is SGHRS and CDR2 is YFSETQ. This CDR3 spans 13 amino acids. The CDR3, as DNA: TGCGCCAGCAGGAGGGACAGCACAGATACGCAGTATTTT. Translation gives CASRRDSTDTQYF.